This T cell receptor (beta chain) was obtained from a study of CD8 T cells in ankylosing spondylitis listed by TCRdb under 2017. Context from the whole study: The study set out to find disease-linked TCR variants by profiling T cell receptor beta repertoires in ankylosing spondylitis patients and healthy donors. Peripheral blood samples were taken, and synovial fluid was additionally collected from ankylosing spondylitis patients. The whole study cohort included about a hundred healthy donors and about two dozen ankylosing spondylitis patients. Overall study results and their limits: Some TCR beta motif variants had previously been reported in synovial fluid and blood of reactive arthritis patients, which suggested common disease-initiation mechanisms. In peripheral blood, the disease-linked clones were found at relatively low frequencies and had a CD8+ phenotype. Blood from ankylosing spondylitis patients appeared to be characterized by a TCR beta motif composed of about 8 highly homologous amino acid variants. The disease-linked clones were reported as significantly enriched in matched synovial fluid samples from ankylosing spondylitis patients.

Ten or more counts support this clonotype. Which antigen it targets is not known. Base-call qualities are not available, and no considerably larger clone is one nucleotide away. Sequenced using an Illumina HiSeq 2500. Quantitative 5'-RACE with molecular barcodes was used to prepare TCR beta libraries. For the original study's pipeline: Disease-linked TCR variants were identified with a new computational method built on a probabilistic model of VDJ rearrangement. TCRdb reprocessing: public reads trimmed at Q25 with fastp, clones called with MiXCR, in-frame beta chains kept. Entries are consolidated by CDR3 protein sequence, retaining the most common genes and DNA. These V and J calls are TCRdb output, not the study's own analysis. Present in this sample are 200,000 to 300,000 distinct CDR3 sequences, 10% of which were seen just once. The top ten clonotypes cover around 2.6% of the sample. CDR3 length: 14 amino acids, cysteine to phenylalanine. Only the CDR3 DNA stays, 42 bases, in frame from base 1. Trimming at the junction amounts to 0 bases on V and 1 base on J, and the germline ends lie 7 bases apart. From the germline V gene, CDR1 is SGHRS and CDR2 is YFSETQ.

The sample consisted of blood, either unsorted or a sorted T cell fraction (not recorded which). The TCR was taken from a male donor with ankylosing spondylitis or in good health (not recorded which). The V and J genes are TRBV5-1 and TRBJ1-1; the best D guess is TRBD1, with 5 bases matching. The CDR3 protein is CASSLGQQNTEAFF. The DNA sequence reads TGCGCCAGCAGCTTGGGACAGCAGAACACTGAAGCTTTCTTT.